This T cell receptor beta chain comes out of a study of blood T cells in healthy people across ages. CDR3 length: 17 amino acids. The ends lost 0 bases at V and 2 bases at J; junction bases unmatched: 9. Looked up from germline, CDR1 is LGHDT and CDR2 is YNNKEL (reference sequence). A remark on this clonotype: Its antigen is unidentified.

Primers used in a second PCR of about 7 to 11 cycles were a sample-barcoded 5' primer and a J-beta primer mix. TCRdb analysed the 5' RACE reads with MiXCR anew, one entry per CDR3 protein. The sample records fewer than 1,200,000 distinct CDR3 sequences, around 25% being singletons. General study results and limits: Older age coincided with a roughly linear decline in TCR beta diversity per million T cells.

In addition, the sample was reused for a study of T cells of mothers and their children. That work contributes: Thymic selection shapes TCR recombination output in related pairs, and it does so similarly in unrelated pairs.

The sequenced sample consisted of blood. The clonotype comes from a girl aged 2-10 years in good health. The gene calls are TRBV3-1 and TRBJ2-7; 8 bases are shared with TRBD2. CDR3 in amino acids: CASSQDGIAGSPYEQYF. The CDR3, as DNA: TGTGCCAGCAGCCAAGACGGGATAGCGGGAAGTCCCTACGAGCAGTACTTC.